This T cell receptor beta chain was observed in a study of cytomegalovirus exposure and HLA in healthy donors. PCR primers comprised 60 Vbeta and 13 Jbeta primers. Data came from immunoSEQ multiplex PCR; TCRdb stores just in-frame clones and leaves some out. The data hold 150,000 to 200,000 clones, with roughly 12% observed a single time. This clone was detected only a few times. The CDR3 length is 13 residues. The germline V gene encodes CDR1 MNHEY and CDR2 SVGAGI. V was clipped by 11 bases and J by 4 bases, with 15 bases between them. This TCR was sampled from a man between 45 and 60 years old in good health and CMV-seropositive. Sequencing input: PBMCs. V usage is TRBV6-5 and J usage is TRBJ1-5; no clear D gene. DNA of the CDR3: TGTGCCGGGCCCTGGTCCCCAAATCAGCCCCAGCATTTT. It is translated as CAGPWSPNQPQHF.